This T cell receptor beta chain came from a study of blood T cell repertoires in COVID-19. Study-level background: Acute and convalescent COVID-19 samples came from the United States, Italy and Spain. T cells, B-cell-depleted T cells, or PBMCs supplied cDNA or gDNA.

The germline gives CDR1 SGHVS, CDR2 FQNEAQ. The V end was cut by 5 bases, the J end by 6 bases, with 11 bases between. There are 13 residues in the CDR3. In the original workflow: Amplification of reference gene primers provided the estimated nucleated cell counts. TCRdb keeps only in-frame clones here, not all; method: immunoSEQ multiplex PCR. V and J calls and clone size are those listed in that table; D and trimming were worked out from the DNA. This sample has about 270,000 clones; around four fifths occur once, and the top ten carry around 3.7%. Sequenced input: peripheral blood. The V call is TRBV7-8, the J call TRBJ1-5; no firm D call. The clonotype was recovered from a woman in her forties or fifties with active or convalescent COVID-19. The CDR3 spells CASSKTPGQPQHF. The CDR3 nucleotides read TGTGCCAGCAGCAAGACACCCGGTCAGCCCCAGCATTTT.